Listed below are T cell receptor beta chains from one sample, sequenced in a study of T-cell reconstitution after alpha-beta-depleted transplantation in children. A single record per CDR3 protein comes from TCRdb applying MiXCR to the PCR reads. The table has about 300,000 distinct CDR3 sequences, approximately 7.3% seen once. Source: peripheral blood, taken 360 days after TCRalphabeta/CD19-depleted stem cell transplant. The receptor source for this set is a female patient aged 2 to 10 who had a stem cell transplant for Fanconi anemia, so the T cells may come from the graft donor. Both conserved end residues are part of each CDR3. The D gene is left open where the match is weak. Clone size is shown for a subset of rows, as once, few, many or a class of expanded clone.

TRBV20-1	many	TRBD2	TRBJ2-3	CSARGLAGGRGDTQYF	TGCAGTGCTAGGGGACTAGCGGGGGGGCGTGGAGATACGCAGTATTTT
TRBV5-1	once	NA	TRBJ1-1	CASSLDTMNTEAFF	TGCGCCAGCAGCTTAGACACCATGAACACTGAAGCTTTCTTT
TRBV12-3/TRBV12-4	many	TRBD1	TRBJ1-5	CASSRRDRNQPQHF	TGTGCCAGCAGCCGCCGGGACAGGAATCAGCCCCAGCATTTT
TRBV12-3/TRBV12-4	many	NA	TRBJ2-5	CASSFYLEGQETQYF	TGTGCCAGCAGTTTTTATCTCGAGGGACAAGAGACCCAGTACTTC
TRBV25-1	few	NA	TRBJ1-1	CASSLGVYTEAFF	TGTGCCAGCAGTCTGGGGGTCTACACTGAAGCTTTCTTT
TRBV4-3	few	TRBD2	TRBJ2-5	CASSQEGTRTGLETQYF	TGCGCCAGCAGCCAAGAAGGGACTAGGACGGGACTAGAGACCCAGTACTTC
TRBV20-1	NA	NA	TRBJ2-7	CSARDYYSYKSYEQYF	TGCAGTGCTAGAGATTATTACAGTTATAAATCCTACGAGCAGTACTTC
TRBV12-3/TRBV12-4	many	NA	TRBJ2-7	CASSFPLSSPREQYF	TGTGCCAGCAGTTTTCCCTTATCTAGCCCAAGAGAGCAGTACTTC
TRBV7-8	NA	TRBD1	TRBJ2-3	CASSESGTGPTDTQYF	TGTGCCAGCAGCGAATCCGGGACAGGTCCCACAGATACGCAGTATTTT
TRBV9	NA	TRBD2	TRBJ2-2	CASGERGYQTGELFF	TGTGCCAGCGGCGAGCGGGGCTATCAGACCGGGGAGCTGTTTTTT
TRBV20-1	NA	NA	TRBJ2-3	CSATTGHRSTDTQYF	TGCAGTGCTACTACAGGTCACCGTAGCACAGATACGCAGTATTTT
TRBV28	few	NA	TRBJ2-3	CASSVTTDTQYF	TGTGCCAGCAGCGTTACCACAGATACGCAGTATTTT
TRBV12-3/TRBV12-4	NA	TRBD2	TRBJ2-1	CASSFVGLAGPQQFF	TGTGCCAGCAGTTTTGTTGGTCTAGCGGGGCCCCAGCAGTTCTTC
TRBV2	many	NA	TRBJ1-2	CASSDWPGNATF	TGTGCCAGCAGTGATTGGCCAGGGAATGCCACCTTC
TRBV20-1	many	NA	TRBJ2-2	CSASLSGATGELFF	TGCAGTGCTAGCTTGTCGGGGGCGACCGGGGAGCTGTTTTTT
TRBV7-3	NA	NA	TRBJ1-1	CASSVEPGTEAFF	TGTGCCAGCAGCGTAGAACCCGGAACTGAAGCTTTCTTT
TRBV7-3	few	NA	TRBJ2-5	CASSLDPGHKTQYF	TGTGCCAGCAGCTTAGACCCAGGGCATAAGACCCAGTACTTC
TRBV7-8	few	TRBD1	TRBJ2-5	CASSLDPGTGQETQYF	TGTGCCAGCAGCTTAGACCCCGGGACAGGGCAAGAGACCCAGTACTTC
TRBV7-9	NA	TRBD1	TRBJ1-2	CASGLRDSYGYTF	TGTGCCAGCGGCCTCCGGGACAGTTATGGCTACACCTTC
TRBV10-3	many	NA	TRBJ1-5	CAISPDRDQPQHF	TGTGCCATCAGCCCAGACAGAGACCAGCCCCAGCATTTT
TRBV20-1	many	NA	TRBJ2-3	CSVGTDTQYF	TGCAGTGTTGGCACAGATACGCAGTATTTT
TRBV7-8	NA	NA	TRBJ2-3	CASSFLKDWAFTDTQYF	TGTGCCAGCAGCTTCCTCAAAGACTGGGCCTTCACAGATACGCAGTATTTT
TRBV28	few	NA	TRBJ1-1	CASTQGRMNTEAFF	TGTGCCAGCACCCAGGGGCGGATGAACACTGAAGCTTTCTTT
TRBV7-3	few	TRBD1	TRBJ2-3	CASSTPGQGTQYF	TGTGCCAGCAGCACCCCGGGACAGGGGACGCAGTATTTT
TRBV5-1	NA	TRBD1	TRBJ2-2	CASSSTPRTGGMANTGELFF	TGCGCCAGCAGCTCCACGCCTAGGACAGGGGGGATGGCGAACACCGGGGAGCTGTTTTTT
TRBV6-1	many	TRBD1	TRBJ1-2	CASSPRQGNYGYTF	TGTGCCAGCAGTCCGCGACAGGGTAACTATGGCTACACCTTC
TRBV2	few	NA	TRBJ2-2	CASTRGTGELFF	TGTGCCAGCACCAGGGGCACCGGGGAGCTGTTTTTT
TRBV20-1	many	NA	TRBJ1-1	CSARDPRQNTEAFF	TGCAGTGCTAGAGACCCCAGACAGAACACTGAAGCTTTCTTT
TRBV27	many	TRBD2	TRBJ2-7	CASGLAVEQYF	TGTGCCAGCGGACTAGCTGTCGAGCAGTACTTC
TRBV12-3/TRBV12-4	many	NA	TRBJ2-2	CASSFDGYTGELFF	TGTGCCAGCAGTTTTGACGGGTACACCGGGGAGCTGTTTTTT
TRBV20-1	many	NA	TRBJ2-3	CSASYLRTQYF	TGCAGTGCTAGTTATTTAAGGACGCAGTATTTT
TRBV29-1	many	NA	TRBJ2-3	CSVWGSTDTQYF	TGCAGCGTTTGGGGGAGCACAGATACGCAGTATTTT
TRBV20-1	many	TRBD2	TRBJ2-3	CSASGRARDTQYF	TGCAGTGCTAGCGGGAGGGCCCGGGATACGCAGTATTTT
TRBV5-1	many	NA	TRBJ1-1	CASSLAGTDTEAFF	TGCGCCAGCAGCTTGGCAGGGACGGACACTGAAGCTTTCTTT
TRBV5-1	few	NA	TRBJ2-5	CASSRVLQETQYF	TGCGCCAGCAGCCGAGTCCTCCAAGAGACCCAGTACTTC
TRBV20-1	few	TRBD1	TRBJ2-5	CSAPTGNLLPQYF	TGCAGTGCCCCGACAGGGAACCTATTGCCCCAGTACTTC
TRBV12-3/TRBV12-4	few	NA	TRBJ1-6	CASSLGRGSPLHF	TGTGCCAGCAGCCTCGGACGTGGTTCACCCCTCCACTTT
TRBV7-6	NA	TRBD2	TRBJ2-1	CASTPWGGGSYNEQFF	TGTGCCAGCACCCCATGGGGGGGGGGCTCCTACAATGAGCAGTTCTTC
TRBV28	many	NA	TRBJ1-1	CASSSPGPGYPEAFF	TGTGCCAGCAGCTCACCGGGGCCGGGCTACCCTGAAGCTTTCTTT
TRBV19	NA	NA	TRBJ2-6	CASSKTNSGANVLTF	TGTGCCAGTAGTAAAACAAACTCTGGGGCCAACGTCCTGACTTTC
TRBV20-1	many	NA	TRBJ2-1	CSARDRGPRDKAWYEQFF	TGCAGTGCTAGAGATCGAGGACCCCGGGACAAAGCTTGGTATGAGCAGTTCTTC
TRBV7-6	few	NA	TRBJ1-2	CASSPLWGGIYGYTF	TGTGCCAGCAGCCCCCTATGGGGGGGGATCTATGGCTACACCTTC
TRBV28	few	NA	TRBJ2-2	CASSSYGTQNTGELFF	TGTGCCAGCAGCTCTTACGGGACACAGAACACCGGGGAGCTGTTTTTT
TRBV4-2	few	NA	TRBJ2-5	CASSQEEGRETQYF	TGTGCCAGCAGCCAAGAGGAAGGGAGGGAGACCCAGTACTTC
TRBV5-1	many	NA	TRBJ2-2	CASSLVGRGDAGELFF	TGCGCCAGCAGCTTGGTAGGCAGGGGAGATGCCGGGGAGCTGTTTTTT
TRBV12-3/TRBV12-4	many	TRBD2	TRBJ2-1	CASLRDGGGVYNEQFF	TGTGCCAGCCTTAGGGACGGCGGGGGGGTCTACAATGAGCAGTTCTTC